This T cell receptor beta chain was identified in a study of cytomegalovirus exposure and HLA in healthy donors. The study's findings and limits: HLA alleles showed associations with 15,000 to 20,000 TCR beta sequences in a later analysis, at a 0.05 false discovery rate. Cytomegalovirus association was listed for under 200 TCR beta chains. When a later analysis compared HLA-associated TCR beta chains with equally common others, the HLA-associated chains turned out to be more clonally expanded and to have lower generation probabilities.

This clone was picked up a small number of times. What it recognizes is unknown. Researchers ran the PCR with 60 Vbeta and 13 Jbeta primers. Assay: immunoSEQ multiplex PCR; the TCRdb copy retains only in-frame clones and omits some. Of more than 85,000 clones detected, about 75% appear once; the ten largest clones hold about 4.4%. Germline CDR1 reads MNHEY; CDR2 reads SVGAGI. J was trimmed by 2 bases and V by 3 bases; bases with no gene match: 3. The CDR3 is 15 amino acids. Sequenced material: PBMCs. The receptor comes from a woman between 18 and 30 years old in good health and CMV-seropositive. The rearrangement uses TRBV6-5 and TRBJ2-1; TRBD2 aligns across 8 bases. The CDR3 region has the DNA TGTGCCAGCAGTTATAGCGGGACCGCCTACAATGAGCAGTTCTTC. Translation gives CASSYSGTAYNEQFF.